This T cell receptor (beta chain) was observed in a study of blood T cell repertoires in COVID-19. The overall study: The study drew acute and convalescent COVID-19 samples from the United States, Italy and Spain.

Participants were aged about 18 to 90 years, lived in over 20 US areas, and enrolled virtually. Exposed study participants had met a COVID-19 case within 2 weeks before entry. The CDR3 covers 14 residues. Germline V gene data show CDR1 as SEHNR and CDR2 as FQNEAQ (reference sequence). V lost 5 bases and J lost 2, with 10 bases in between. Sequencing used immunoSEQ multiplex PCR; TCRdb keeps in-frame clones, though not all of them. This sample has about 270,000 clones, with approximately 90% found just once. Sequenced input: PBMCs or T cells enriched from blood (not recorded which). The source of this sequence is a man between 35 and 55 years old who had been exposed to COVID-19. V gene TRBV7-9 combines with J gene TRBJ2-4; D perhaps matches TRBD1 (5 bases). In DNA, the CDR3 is TGTGCCAGCAGCAATACAGGTACCAAAAACATTCAGTACTTC. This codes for CASSNTGTKNIQYF.